These 16 T cell receptor beta chains share one sample of origin, sequenced in a study of blood T cell repertoires in COVID-19. Here immunoSEQ multiplex PCR was the method, and the copy in TCRdb shows in-frame clones only, minus some. The sample includes around 400,000 clones, 75% to 90% seen only once; the top ten take about 4.9%. Sequenced material: PBMCs or T cells enriched from blood (not recorded which). These receptors originate from a woman between 45 and 60 years old who had recovered from COVID-19.

The rearrangement joins TRBV5-1 to TRBJ2-2; 7 bases are shared with TRBD2. Germline CDR1 is SGHRS and CDR2 is YFSETQ. J gave up 4 bases and V 0 bases, and 6 bases lay outside the gene matches. The CDR3 is 16 amino acids. The CDR3 nucleotides are TGCGCCAGCAGCTTGGACGCTAGCGGAGGCACCGGGGAGCTGTTTTTT. It is translated as CASSLDASGGTGELFF.

Only a few counts were recorded for this clone. V is TRBV12-3 or TRBV12-4 and J is TRBJ1-1; no clear D. V lost 8 bases and J 11 bases, leaving 18 bases between the germline ends. The CDR3 totals 12 residues. CDR3 in amino acids: CASGLEVGWAFF. The DNA of the CDR3 is TGTGCCAGCGGCCTCGAAGTGGGCTGGGCTTTCTTT.

The chain combines TRBV9 with TRBJ2-2; D call uncertain. The CDR3 has 13 amino acids. Trimming removed 3 bases from V and 9 bases from J, with 12 bases in between. CDR1 is SGDLS, CDR2 YYNGEE, per germline. The CDR3 loop is CASSAASGRELFF. The CDR3 region has the DNA TGTGCCAGCAGCGCCGCTTCAGGCCGGGAGCTGTTTTTT. Full variable domain (missing parts from reference TRBV9 and TRBJ2-2): DSGVTQTPKHLITATGQRVTLRCSPRSGDLSVYWYQQSLDQGLQFLIQYYNGEERAKGNILERFSAQQFPDLHSELNLSSLELGDSALYFCASSAASGRELFFGEGSRLTVL.

Only one count was recorded for this clone. The CDR3 region is CASMRENSGNTIYF. The CDR3 DNA follows: TGTGCCAGTATGCGAGAAAACTCTGGAAACACCATATATTTT. V is TRBV19 and J is TRBJ1-3; D gene ambiguous. V shed 7 bases and J shed 0 bases, with 10 bases lying between them. The length of the CDR3 is 14 residues. In germline, CDR1 is LNHDA, CDR2 SQIVND (reference sequence).

V and J are TRBV5-1 and TRBJ2-5; D is possibly TRBD1 (6 bases). V lost 4 bases and J lost 5, with 15 bases in between. The CDR3 length is 14 residues. Germline lookup yields CDR1 SGHRS and CDR2 YFSETQ. CDR3 DNA sequence: TGCGCCAGCAGCAGGGACACCGTGGGGGAGACCCAGTACTTC. Protein product: CASSRDTVGETQYF.

The rearrangement links TRBV4-2 to TRBJ1-5, with D hard to call. CDR3 length: 17 residues. CDR1 and CDR2 (germline): LGHNA, YNFKEQ. V was pared by 0 bases and J by 0 bases, with 12 bases between. CDR3 amino acids: CASSQDTSSNSNQPQHF. The CDR3 region has the DNA TGTGCCAGCAGCCAAGATACGTCCAGTAATAGCAATCAGCCCCAGCATTTT.

There are a few counts of this clone. This sample also contains other DNA sequences that code for the same CDR3. The genes are TRBV15 and TRBJ1-4; D not certain. The V and J ends lost 0 bases and 3 bases respectively, with 5 bases between them. Germline-derived CDR1 and CDR2 are LNHNV and YYDKDF (reference sequence). CDR3 length: 14 amino acids. The CDR3 loop is CATSRDRANEKLFF. The CDR3 DNA follows: TGTGCCACCAGCAGAGATAGAGCTAATGAAAAACTGTTTTTT. Combining the CDR3 with reference TRBV15 and TRBJ1-4 gives the whole variable domain DAMVIQNPRYQVTQFGKPVTLSCSQTLNHNVMYWYQQKSSQAPKLLFHYYDKDFNNEADTPDNFQSRRPNTSFCFLDIRSPGLGDTAMYLCATSRDRANEKLFFGSGTQLSVL.

The chain is built from TRBV7-8 and TRBJ1-2; 7 nucleotides line up with TRBD1. The CDR3 loop spans 14 amino acids. CDR1 and CDR2 from the germline V gene are SGHVS and FQNEAQ. The junction had 10 bases not matched to a gene; V was cut back by 5 bases and J by 7 bases. CDR3 nucleotide sequence: TGTGCCAGCAGCCAAGAGACAGGGTTGTCTGGCTACACCTTC. Translating it yields CASSQETGLSGYTF.

This clone was seen only a few times. The chain links TRBV18 to TRBJ2-1, with TRBD2 as a possible D gene (6 bases). V lost 0 bases, J lost 9 bases, and 12 bases lay in between. From germline, CDR1 is KGHSH and CDR2 LQKENI. There are 14 residues in the CDR3. CDR3: CASSPPPSVGEQFF. CDR3 bases: TGTGCCAGCTCACCACCCCCTAGCGTCGGTGAGCAGTTCTTC.

The chain employs TRBV18 and TRBJ2-7; tentatively, D is TRBD1 (6 bases). The CDR3 sequence is 17 residues long. The ends were cut back, 0 bases at V and 0 bases at J, with 15 bases in the middle. CDR1 and CDR2 from the germline V gene are KGHSH and LQKENI. The CDR3, as DNA: TGTGCCAGCTCACCACCGTTCGCAGGGGCTTCCTCCTACGAGCAGTACTTC. Residues: CASSPPFAGASSYEQYF.

A few counts support this clone. V usage is TRBV30 and J usage is TRBJ1-6; 7 bases align to TRBD1. Trimming cost V 0 bases and J 6 bases; bases outside gene matches: 2. The length of the CDR3 is 14 residues. Germline loops: CDR1 GTSNPN, CDR2 SVGIG (reference sequence). For the CDR3, the DNA is TGTGCCTGGAGTGTACACAGGGGTAATTCACCCCTCCACTTT. Its protein is CAWSVHRGNSPLHF.

This chain connects TRBV5-8 to TRBJ1-5; D gene ambiguous. V shed 2 bases and J shed 2 bases, with 14 bases lying between them. Germline values: CDR1 SGHTS, CDR2 YDEGEE. The CDR3 totals 16 residues. The CDR3 nucleotides read TGTGCCAGCAGCTTCTCGGAATCCGGGGGCAATCAGCCCCAGCATTTT. It translates to CASSFSESGGNQPQHF.

V usage is TRBV7-2 and J usage is TRBJ2-1; 7 positions match TRBD2. Trimming cost V 3 bases and J 8 bases; bases outside gene matches: 16. This CDR3 spans 17 amino acids. Germline assignment: CDR1 SGHTA and CDR2 FQGNSA. Here the CDR3 reads CASSLPKRGRSVDEQFF. For the CDR3, the DNA is TGTGCCAGCAGCTTGCCCAAACGCGGGAGATCGGTCGATGAGCAGTTCTTC. Together with reference TRBV7-2 and TRBJ2-1, the CDR3 gives the full variable domain: GAGVSQSPSNKVTEKGKDVELRCDPISGHTALYWYRQSLGQGLEFLIYFQGNSAPDKSGLPSDRFSAERTGGSVSTLTIQRTQQEDSAVYLCASSLPKRGRSVDEQFFGPGTRLTVL.

This clone has only a few counts. The chain uses TRBV5-1 and TRBJ1-3, with D perhaps TRBD1 (5 bases). CDR1 is SGHRS, CDR2 YFSETQ, per germline. The CDR3 runs 15 residues. The germline V and J ends were trimmed by 4 bases and 4 bases, with 15 bases remaining between them. In nucleotides, the CDR3 is TGCGCCAGCAGCCCCGACAGAACAAGAGGAAACACCATATATTTT. Translated, it gives CASSPDRTRGNTIYF.

In this sample, this clone turned up once. V gene TRBV3-1 (or the pseudogene TRBV3-2) combines with J gene TRBJ2-5; TRBD2 aligns across 7 bases. Germline lookup yields CDR1 LGHDT and CDR2 YNNKEL (reference sequence). The CDR3 extends over 18 amino acids. V lost 2 bases to trimming and J lost 2 bases; unmatched junction nucleotides: 14. DNA of the CDR3: TGTGCCAGCAGCCAACCCCTGGGACCTAGCGGTCGTCAAGAGACCCAGTACTTC. It is translated as CASSQPLGPSGRQETQYF.

The chain is built from TRBV3-1 (or the pseudogene TRBV3-2) and TRBJ2-7, with 8 bases fitting TRBD2. J was trimmed by 3 bases and V by 6 bases; bases with no gene match: 7. The CDR3 spans 14 residues. CDR1 is LGHDT and CDR2 is YNNKEL in the germline V gene (reference sequence). The CDR3 DNA is TGTGCCAGCAGTCATAGCGGGGAATACTACGAGCAGTACTTC. Translating it yields CASSHSGEYYEQYF.